The 22 T cell receptor beta chains below all came from one sample that was sequenced in a study of shared clonotypes between healthy human individuals. Naive CD8 isolation took CD45RO-negative cells positively selected for CCR7 and excluded terminally differentiated effector memory CD45RA+ cells. Assay: immunoSEQ multiplex PCR; the TCRdb copy retains only in-frame clones and omits some. Of approximately 2,000,000 clones in the sample, around 93% were seen once. The sample taken for sequencing was naive CD8+ T cells from PBMCs. The receptors derive from a man younger than 35 in good health. Some clones in this sample may be carry-over from other donors' samples.

J is TRBJ2-3 and V is TRBV27, with 12 bases fitting TRBD2. Germline V CDR1 and CDR2: MNHEY, SMNVEV (reference sequence). Trimming at V came to 6 bases and at J to 2 bases, leaving 12 bases not matched to a gene. This CDR3 contains 18 residues. The CDR3 DNA reads as TGTGCCAGCAGCGATGGGACTAGCGGGTATCTCTACACAGATACGCAGTATTTT. This encodes CASSDGTSGYLYTDTQYF.

With respect to this clone: This specimen includes other DNA sequences encoding the same CDR3. The chain is built from TRBV7-9 and TRBJ2-3; tentative D call: TRBD2 (5 bases). V was shortened by 5 bases and J by 1 base, with 7 bases between the two germline ends. Germline V gene lookup returns CDR1 SEHNR and CDR2 FQNEAQ (reference sequence). This CDR3 has 13 residues. CDR3 nucleotide sequence: TGTGCCAGCAGCCCCGGGGGCACAGATACGCAGTATTTT. This translates into CASSPGGTDTQYF.

This chain joins TRBV30 and TRBJ1-1, with D possibly TRBD1 on 6 matching bases. The CDR3 consists of 12 residues. CDR1 GTSNPN and CDR2 SVGIG come from the germline V gene (reference sequence). V lost 3 bases and J 4 bases, leaving 9 bases between the germline ends. CDR3 DNA sequence: TGTGCCTGGAGGGAGGGGGGCACTGAAGCTTTCTTT. Translation gives CAWREGGTEAFF.

The chain combines TRBV27 with TRBJ2-1; D remains ambiguous. This CDR3 is built from 17 residues. Trimming shortened V by 6 bases and J by 4 bases, and 22 bases separated the two germline ends. The germline V gene encodes CDR1 MNHEY and CDR2 SMNVEV (reference sequence). CDR3 loop: CASRARHSSLSYNEQFF. The CDR3 bases are TGTGCCAGCAGGGCGCGGCACTCGAGCTTAAGTTACAATGAGCAGTTCTTC.

This clone was observed a handful of times. The J gene is TRBJ1-2, the V gene TRBV6-5; D call uncertain. The CDR3 has 12 residues. V shed 6 bases and J shed 6 bases, with 11 bases lying between them. Germline CDR1 and CDR2: MNHEY and SVGAGI. The CDR3 sequence: CASSPGVDGYTF. CDR3 bases: TGTGCCAGCAGCCCCGGGGTAGATGGCTACACCTTC.

As regards this clone: Other DNA sequences of this sample code for an identical CDR3. V and J are TRBV27 and TRBJ2-1, with D maybe TRBD2 (5 bases). Germline CDR1 MNHEY, CDR2 SMNVEV (reference sequence). The CDR3 is 13 amino acids. V was shortened by 5 bases and J by 6 bases, with 11 bases between the two germline ends. The CDR3 nucleotides read TGTGCCAGCAGTCTTTATCGGGGCAATGAGCAGTTCTTC. It is translated as CASSLYRGNEQFF.

This chain joins TRBV6-1 and TRBJ2-7, with unresolved D. V dropped 1 base and J dropped 0 bases, with 13 bases sitting between them. Germline V gene data show CDR1 as MNHNS and CDR2 as SASEGT. The CDR3 is made up of 16 amino acids. The CDR3 reads CASSEDAYLSSYEQYF. DNA for the CDR3: TGTGCCAGCAGTGAAGATGCCTATTTAAGCTCCTACGAGCAGTACTTC.

The chain uses TRBV5-6 and TRBJ2-7, with D possibly being TRBD2 (6 bases). Trimming cost V 2 bases and J 5 bases, with 14 bases left between them. The V gene's germline CDR1 is SGHDT and CDR2 YYEEEE. The CDR3 runs 14 residues. The CDR3 sequence: CASSFGGSLNEQYF. Written as DNA, the CDR3 is TGTGCCAGCAGCTTTGGGGGGTCGCTAAACGAGCAGTACTTC.

V gene TRBV6-5 combines with J gene TRBJ1-1; D is ambiguous. Trimming removed 2 bases at V and 0 bases at J, with 10 bases between. The CDR3 is 15 amino acids. CDR1 is MNHEY, CDR2 SVGAGI, per germline. DNA for the CDR3: TGTGCCAGCAGTTACGGCAGCCGCTTGAACACTGAAGCTTTCTTT. Its protein is CASSYGSRLNTEAFF.

This clone is a singleton in its sample. This chain connects TRBV4-3 to TRBJ2-4; D not resolved. Trimming pared 0 bases from V and 5 bases from J, leaving 8 bases between. Germline V gene sequence: CDR1 LGHNA, CDR2 YSLEER. The CDR3 spans 14 residues. DNA of the CDR3: TGCGCCAGCAGCCAAGAACGGCAGGAAAACATTCAGTACTTC. It is translated as CASSQERQENIQYF.

The J gene is TRBJ1-4, the V gene TRBV28, with D unclear. This CDR3 comprises 15 residues. From germline, CDR1 is MDHEN and CDR2 SYDVKM. With 5 bases removed from V and 4 bases from J, the gap between germline ends came to 14 bases. DNA for the CDR3: TGTGCCAGCAGTCCCGGACGGATTCTTAATGAAAAACTGTTTTTT. Encoded protein: CASSPGRILNEKLFF.

The genes are TRBV4-1 and TRBJ2-2; 9 bases are shared with TRBD1. This CDR3 contains 15 residues. V shed 1 base, J shed 6 bases, and the junction held 3 bases outside the gene matches. Germline assignment: CDR1 MGHRA and CDR2 YSYEKL. The CDR3 loop reads CASSQGGQGSGELFF. The CDR3 DNA reads TGCGCCAGCAGCCAAGGAGGACAGGGGTCCGGGGAGCTGTTTTTT.

The chain links TRBV30 to TRBJ1-4; D may be TRBD1 (5 bases). The CDR3 covers 14 residues. The ends were cut back, 3 bases at V and 5 bases at J, with 13 bases in the middle. Germline loops: CDR1 GTSNPN, CDR2 SVGIG (reference sequence). For the CDR3, the DNA is TGTGCCTGGAGCGGGCCGGGGACCAATGAAAAACTGTTTTTT. This translates into CAWSGPGTNEKLFF.

The chain has TRBV6-6 and TRBJ2-5; D is unclear. The V end lost 0 bases, the J end lost 1 base, and 12 bases lay between the germline ends. The CDR3 loop spans 16 amino acids. Germline V gives CDR1 MNHNY, CDR2 SVGAGI (reference sequence). Here the CDR3 DNA reads TGTGCCAGCAGTTACTCGCAGTCACTTCCCCAAGAGACCCAGTACTTC. Amino acids: CASSYSQSLPQETQYF.

This chain connects TRBV11-2 to TRBJ2-7; tentative D call: TRBD2 (5 bases). The CDR3 totals 13 residues. Germline V lookup: CDR1 SGHAT, CDR2 FQNNGV. V lost 0 bases to trimming and J lost 9 bases, with 12 bases between them. The DNA for the CDR3 is TGTGCCAGCAGCTTAGATGGAGGCTTCGGGCAGTACTTC. This encodes CASSLDGGFGQYF.

The chain joins TRBV7-9 to TRBJ2-3; D call uncertain. The CDR3 is 16 residues long. The germline CDR1 and CDR2 sequences are SEHNR and FQNEAQ (reference sequence). Trimming took 4 bases from V and 0 from J, leaving 14 bases between them. The CDR3 bases are TGTGCCAGCAGCTGGCCTGGAGTAGCTAGCACAGATACGCAGTATTTT. Protein: CASSWPGVASTDTQYF.

The V call is TRBV29-1, the J call TRBJ2-1; 10 nucleotides agree with TRBD1. This CDR3 has 15 amino acids. Germline trimming cut 7 bases from V and 8 bases from J; bases unmatched to any gene: 14. Germline values: CDR1 SQVTM, CDR2 ANQGSEA. The CDR3 is CSARSWDRGGDEQFF. The CDR3 DNA reads as TGCAGCGCCCGAAGTTGGGACAGGGGAGGCGATGAGCAGTTCTTC.

V usage is TRBV4-1 and J usage is TRBJ2-7, with a weak D call TRBD1 (6 bases). V lost 2 bases, J lost 3 bases, and 14 bases lay in between. The CDR3 covers 15 residues. The germline V gene has CDR1 MGHRA and CDR2 YSYEKL. CDR3 sequence: CASSQTRQAHYEQYF. The CDR3 nucleotides are TGCGCCAGCAGCCAAACCCGACAGGCTCACTACGAGCAGTACTTC.

The rearrangement joins TRBV7-2 to TRBJ2-1; 8 positions agree with TRBD1. Unmatched junction bases numbered 6, after V lost 1 base and J lost 4 bases. Germline V lookup: CDR1 SGHTA, CDR2 FQGNSA. There are 16 residues in the CDR3. The CDR3 region is CASSLGAGGAYNEQFF. CDR3 DNA sequence: TGTGCCAGCAGCTTAGGGGCAGGGGGCGCTTACAATGAGCAGTTCTTC.

In its sample, this clone was seen a few times. Other nucleotide sequences from this sample produce the same CDR3. This chain joins TRBV28 and TRBJ2-7, with unresolved D. The CDR3 extends over 12 amino acids. The V gene's germline CDR1 is MDHEN and CDR2 SYDVKM. The V end was cut by 3 bases, the J end by 0 bases, with 3 bases between. CDR3 nucleotide sequence: TGTGCCAGCAGTTTGGACTCCTACGAGCAGTACTTC. Protein sequence: CASSLDSYEQYF. Based on the CDR3 plus reference TRBV28 and TRBJ2-7, the full variable domain is DVKVTQSSRYLVKRTGEKVFLECVQDMDHENMFWYRQDPGLGLRLIYFSYDVKMKEKGDIPEGYSVSREKKERFSLILESASTNQTSMYLCASSLDSYEQYFGPGTRLTVT.

The chain links TRBV4-3 to TRBJ1-2; D is uncertain. This CDR3 has 14 residues. Germline lookup yields CDR1 LGHNA and CDR2 YSLEER. V lost 0 bases, J lost 2 bases, and 7 bases lay in between. The CDR3 DNA reads TGCGCCAGCAGCCAAGATCGGCAGAACTATGGCTACACCTTC. Translating it yields CASSQDRQNYGYTF.

This clone was counted a few times. The same CDR3 arises from other DNA sequences in this sample as well. The chain joins TRBV27 to TRBJ1-1; D uncertain. Looked up from germline, CDR1 is MNHEY and CDR2 is SMNVEV (reference sequence). This CDR3 is 14 amino acids long. The ends were cut back, 3 bases at V and 4 bases at J, with 12 bases in the middle. CDR3 region: CASSLLGGLTEAFF. DNA for the CDR3: TGTGCCAGCAGTTTGTTAGGTGGGCTCACTGAAGCTTTCTTT.